The T cell receptor beta chain under discussion was sequenced for a study of CD8+ T cells in alopecia areata. Following extraction, RNA underwent reverse transcription to cDNA, which served as the sequencing template. Using immunoSEQ multiplex PCR, the repertoire was profiled, and TCRdb retains in-frame clones only, with some absent. The sample has over 150,000 clones, less than 70% seen once. Treatment here: oral pan-JAK inhibitor, 5-10 mg twice daily. Germline loops: CDR1 PRHDT, CDR2 FYEKMQ (reference sequence). The CDR3 consists of 15 residues. J lost 3 bases, V lost 5 bases, and 6 bases had no gene match. This clone has just a few counts. Its antigen is undetermined. Overall study results and limits: TCR sharing was clearer in mice than between patients, perhaps partly owing to patient HLA diversity.

The chain has TRBV13 and TRBJ2-5, with TRBD1 identical over 10 bases. The specimen was CD8+ T cells sorted from blood, collected at week 24, from a patient treated with tofacitinib. The origin of this receptor is a human donor with alopecia areata. The CDR3 is CASSKGQGNEETQYF. In DNA form, the CDR3 reads TGTGCCAGCAGCAAGGGACAGGGGAACGAAGAGACCCAGTACTTC.